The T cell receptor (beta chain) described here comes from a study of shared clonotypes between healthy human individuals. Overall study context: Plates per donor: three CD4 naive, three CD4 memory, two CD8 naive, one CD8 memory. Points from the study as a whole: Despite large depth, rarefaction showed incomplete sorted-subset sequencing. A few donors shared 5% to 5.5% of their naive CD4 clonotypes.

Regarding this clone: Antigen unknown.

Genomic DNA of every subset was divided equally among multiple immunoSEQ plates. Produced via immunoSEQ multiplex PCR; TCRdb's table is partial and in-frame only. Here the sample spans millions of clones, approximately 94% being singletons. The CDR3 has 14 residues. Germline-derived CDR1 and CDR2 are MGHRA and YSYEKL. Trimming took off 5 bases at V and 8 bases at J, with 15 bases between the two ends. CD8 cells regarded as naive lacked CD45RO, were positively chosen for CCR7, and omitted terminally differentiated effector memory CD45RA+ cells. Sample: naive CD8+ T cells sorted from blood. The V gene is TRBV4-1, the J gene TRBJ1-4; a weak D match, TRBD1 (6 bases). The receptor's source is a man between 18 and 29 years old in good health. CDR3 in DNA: TGCGCCAGCAGCTCTACAGGGTTTCCCGAAAAACTGTTTTTT. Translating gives CASSSTGFPEKLFF.